This T cell receptor (beta chain) was observed in a study of breast tumors, draining lymph nodes, adjacent tissues. This clonotype was seen repeatedly, ten times or more. No antigen is known for it. TCRdb ran MiXCR on the multiplex PCR reads and lists one entry per CDR3 protein. The sample holds roughly 120,000 distinct CDR3 sequences; about 20% are singletons and the top ten take about 3.7%. This CDR3 has 15 residues. Germline V lookup: CDR1 DFQATT, CDR2 SNEGSKA (reference sequence). V was pared by 0 bases and J by 0 bases, with 9 bases between. Whole-study results and caveats: The lymph node origin of tumor T cells was framed as consistent with a hypothesis, not demonstrated. Tumor and nontumor repertoires were significantly more similar in luminal-like than in basal-like breast cancer. Tumor repertoires ranked between lymph nodes and nontumor tissue in diversity, with V and J gene preferences. Most tumor T cells seemingly derive from lymph node, then expand in tumor.

Samples came from axillary lymph nodes draining the breast cancer. The TCR was taken from a female donor with breast cancer. Some clones in this sample may be carry-over from other donors' samples. Source material: axillary lymph node tissue. V is TRBV20-1 and J is TRBJ2-1; D is ambiguous. CDR3 nucleotides: TGCAGTGCTAGAGAGCAACGTTCCTCCTACAATGAGCAGTTCTTC. Its translation is CSAREQRSSYNEQFF.